The 4 T cell receptor beta chains presented below share a single source sample, sequenced in a study of post-analysis software for immune sequencing data. Sequencing libraries made from TCR beta cDNA carried unique molecular identifiers. Using its own MiXCR run on the PCR reads, TCRdb lists one record per CDR3 protein. This table holds roughly 650,000 distinct CDR3 sequences, around 64% found once. No antigen has been assigned to these receptors. Points from the study as a whole: Among several TRBV segments more frequent in patients than controls were TRBV5-6, TRBV5-1 and TRBV20-1.

The sample consisted of blood. These receptors came from a girl aged 2-9 years with multiple sclerosis.

The J gene is TRBJ2-3, the V gene TRBV6-4; possible D gene TRBD1, 5 bases. V lost 9 bases and J 1 base, leaving 23 bases between the germline ends. This CDR3 has 17 amino acids. Germline V gene lookup returns CDR1 MRHNA and CDR2 SNTAGT. The CDR3 reads CARREATVGTGTDTQYF. The CDR3 DNA is TGTGCCAGAAGGGAAGCGACAGTAGGAACGGGCACAGATACGCAGTATTTT.

V gene TRBV9 combines with J gene TRBJ2-7, with 9 positions matching TRBD2. The CDR3 has 15 residues. The junction had 3 bases not matched to a gene; V was cut back by 1 base and J by 1 base. CDR1 and CDR2 (germline): SGDLS, YYNGEE. CDR3 coding DNA: TGTGCCAGCAGCGTATCTAGCGGGACTTCCTACGAGCAGTACTTC. This translates into CASSVSSGTSYEQYF.

This clonotype was seen more than once but under ten times. This sequence joins TRBV5-1 and TRBJ2-5; 10 bases match TRBD2. Germline V lookup: CDR1 SGHRS, CDR2 YFSETQ. The length of the CDR3 is 15 residues. The trim removed 3 bases at V and 5 bases at J, leaving 7 bases unmatched. CDR3 in DNA: TGCGCCAGCAGCTCCGGTTCAGCGGGAGGGGAGACCCAGTACTTC. This translates into CASSSGSAGGETQYF.

Only a few counts were recorded for this clonotype. J is TRBJ1-1 and V is TRBV10-3; 9 positions match TRBD1. This CDR3 contains 14 residues. Losses at the gene ends were 4 bases for V and 5 bases for J; bases not matched to a gene: 5. Germline CDR1 reads ENHRY; CDR2 reads SYGVKD. CDR3 protein: CAISGDRAFTEAFF. The CDR3 region has the DNA TGTGCCATCAGTGGGGACAGGGCGTTTACTGAAGCTTTCTTT.